A selection of T cell receptor beta chains follows, all from one sample in a study of T cell changes during pregnancy in multiple sclerosis. TCRdb's table, derived via immunoSEQ multiplex PCR, lists solely in-frame clones and lacks some. The top ten clones hold 0.76% of a sample with fewer than 65,000 clones, approximately 91% of them seen once. Here the sequenced sample was CD4+ T cells from peripheral blood mononuclear cells, taken in the first trimester of pregnancy. These receptors came from a female donor with multiple sclerosis, enrolled in a pregnancy study. Both conserved end residues are part of each CDR3. The size entry is marked missing in some rows and otherwise reads once, few, many or a size class.

size: -
J: TRBJ1-2
V: TRBV7-2
CDR3: CASSSFGSSYGYTF

size: -
J: TRBJ1-6
V: TRBV18
CDR3: CASSPSGTGRGTNSPLHF

size: -
J: TRBJ1-2
V: TRBV2
CDR3: CASSEARSGYGYTF

size: -
J: TRBJ1-2
V: TRBV19
CDR3: CASKTVNYGYTF

size: -
J: TRBJ2-1
V: TRBV5-5
CDR3: CASSLRGATYNEQFF

size: -
J: TRBJ2-6
V: TRBV6-6
CDR3: CASSYRGGAGANVLTF

size: -
J: TRBJ1-1
V: TRBV5-1
CDR3: CASSWRQGNTEAFF

size: few
J: TRBJ2-1
V: TRBV7-9
CDR3: CASSFGGSDNEQFF

size: -
J: TRBJ1-3
V: TRBV9
CDR3: CASSVATGGNTIYF

size: -
J: TRBJ2-7
V: TRBV7-3
CDR3: CASSPLGGPPAQGRSYEQYF

size: -
J: TRBJ2-1
V: TRBV7-2
CDR3: CASRLYNEQFF

size: -
J: TRBJ2-7
V: TRBV7-6
CDR3: CASSLVGQGATFEQYF

size: -
J: TRBJ1-1
V: TRBV4-3
CDR3: CASSQDWLLERAAFF

size: -
J: TRBJ1-5
V: TRBV6-1
CDR3: CASTPGQVWGQPQHF

size: once
J: TRBJ2-3
V: TRBV19
CDR3: CASSLNVFTGGSTDTQYF

size: -
J: TRBJ1-5
V: TRBV5-6
CDR3: CASSEGQNNQPQHF

size: -
J: TRBJ2-1
V: TRBV29-1
CDR3: CSAKRGSGTYNEQFF

size: -
J: TRBJ2-7
V: TRBV5-1
CDR3: CASSGLGHSYEQYF

size: -
J: TRBJ2-5
V: TRBV7-6
CDR3: CASSSTSAGETQYF

size: -
J: TRBJ2-5
V: TRBV7-2
CDR3: CASSLGGGAETQYF

size: -
J: TRBJ1-1
V: TRBV9
CDR3: CASSPRAGVPFF

size: -
J: TRBJ1-1
V: TRBV29-1
CDR3: CSVARQEITEAFF

size: -
J: TRBJ1-4
V: TRBV7-6
CDR3: CASSLEGGRKLFF

size: -
J: TRBJ2-7
V: TRBV18
CDR3: CASSPGQNYEQYF

size: -
J: TRBJ2-5
V: TRBV7-2
CDR3: CASSQGTETQYF

size: few
J: TRBJ2-5
V: TRBV2
CDR3: CASSEAQGRVETQYF

size: once
J: TRBJ2-3
V: TRBV18
CDR3: CASSPDSTDTQYF

size: -
J: TRBJ2-2
V: TRBV4-2
CDR3: CASSLGLAGGTGELFF

size: once
J: TRBJ1-1
V: TRBV12-5
CDR3: CASGRPGSNTEAFF

size: -
J: TRBJ2-5
V: TRBV11-1
CDR3: CASSLGRLAGKETQYF

size: -
J: TRBJ2-5
V: TRBV6-6
CDR3: CASSYSRQGAETQYF

size: -
J: TRBJ1-5
V: TRBV6-1
CDR3: CASRPGTGGQPQHF

size: once
J: TRBJ2-5
V: TRBV30
CDR3: CAWSVLAGGETQYF

size: -
J: TRBJ1-1
V: TRBV5-8
CDR3: CASSAFVGQMNTEAFF

size: -
J: TRBJ1-1
V: TRBV9
CDR3: CASSVAPGTEAFF

size: once
J: TRBJ1-3
V: TRBV4-2
CDR3: CASSQDPRSYSGNTIYF

size: -
J: TRBJ2-7
V: TRBV2
CDR3: CASSTYEQYF

size: -
J: TRBJ1-5
V: TRBV7-2
CDR3: CASSLEGGRGNQPQHF

size: -
J: TRBJ1-3
V: TRBV11-3
CDR3: CASSLGPPGTGNTIYF

size: -
J: TRBJ1-4
V: TRBV11-2
CDR3: CASTGSTNEKLFF

size: -
J: TRBJ2-3
V: TRBV9
CDR3: CASSKGRSGGSTDTQYF

size: once
J: TRBJ1-1
V: TRBV5-4
CDR3: CASSSGITANTEAFF

size: -
J: TRBJ2-3
V: TRBV5-1
CDR3: CASSPDLGGPGDTQYF

size: -
J: TRBJ2-1
V: TRBV2
CDR3: CASSTTSGGGSNEQFF

size: -
J: TRBJ2-5
V: TRBV10-3
CDR3: CAISLLGETQYF

size: -
J: TRBJ1-2
V: TRBV11-1
CDR3: CASSLGDYGYTF

size: -
J: TRBJ2-7
V: TRBV4-1
CDR3: CASSQRSGDDEQYF

size: -
J: TRBJ2-1
V: TRBV4-3
CDR3: CASSQDGTRYNEQFF

size: -
J: TRBJ1-4
V: TRBV18
CDR3: CASSSAGTGKEKLFF

size: once
J: TRBJ1-4
V: TRBV5-6
CDR3: CASSLGAGFEKLFF

size: many
J: TRBJ1-4
V: TRBV2
CDR3: CASMGLDEKLFF

size: -
J: TRBJ2-7
V: TRBV2
CDR3: CASSGGAYYEQYF

size: once
J: TRBJ2-1
V: TRBV6-5
CDR3: CASLSPPQAQQFF

size: -
J: TRBJ2-7
V: TRBV18
CDR3: CASSPSGTGGWYEQYF